These 17 T cell receptor beta chains were sequenced from one sample in a study of post-analysis software for immune sequencing data. Whole-study results and caveats: TRBV segments more frequent in patients than in controls numbered roughly 5 and included TRBV5-6, TRBV5-1 and TRBV20-1.

For these TCRs, the target antigens are not known. cDNA libraries of TCR beta carried unique molecular identifiers. TCRdb analysed the PCR reads with MiXCR anew, one entry per CDR3 protein. The sample lists hundreds of thousands of distinct CDR3 sequences, less than 45% seen once, with 9% to 13% in the top ten. The sequencing sample was made of blood. All receptors derive from a girl between 5 and 17 years old with multiple sclerosis.

This clonotype was seen more than once but under ten times. V usage is TRBV5-1 and J usage is TRBJ2-4; the D gene is possibly TRBD1 (6 bases). The germline CDR1 and CDR2 sequences are SGHRS and YFSETQ. Trimming removed 2 bases from V and 6 bases from J, with 12 bases in between. The CDR3 runs 14 residues. CDR3 residues: CASSLGTGPNIQYF. The CDR3, as DNA: TGCGCCAGCAGCTTAGGTACAGGGCCAAACATTCAGTACTTC. The full variable domain, rest sourced from reference TRBV5-1 and TRBJ2-4, is KAGVTQTPRYLIKTRGQQVTLSCSPISGHRSVSWYQQTPGQGLQFLFEYFSETQRNKGNFPGRFSGRQFSNSRSEMNVSTLELGDSALYLCASSLGTGPNIQYFGAGTRLSVL.

The chain uses TRBV11-3 and TRBJ2-1; D is unresolved. Between the trimmed V and J ends, which lost 5 bases and 4 bases, there was a span of 18 bases. The CDR3 covers 16 residues. The germline V gene encodes CDR1 SGHNT and CDR2 YENEEA. CDR3 in DNA: TGTGCCAGCAGCCGGACGGCGAGACCTCATTACAATGAGCAGTTCTTC. Its protein is CASSRTARPHYNEQFF.

This clonotype came up once. This sequence may be a read error, since a much larger clone differs from it by one base. The chain uses TRBV4-2 and TRBJ2-3, with D perhaps matching TRBD1 or TRBD2 (5 bases each). Germline values: CDR1 LGHNA, CDR2 YNFKEQ. The ends were cut back, 4 bases at V and 6 bases at J, with 20 bases in the middle. This CDR3 region has 16 residues. The CDR3: CASSPTGTPGRDTQYF. The CDR3 nucleotides read TGTGCCAGCAGCCCCACCGGGACCCCCGGAAGGGATACGCAGTATTTT.

The rearrangement joins TRBV20-1 to TRBJ2-3; D gene ambiguous. The germline gives CDR1 DFQATT, CDR2 SNEGSKA (reference sequence). Trimming took 2 bases from V and 2 from J, leaving 5 bases between them. CDR3 size: 12 residues. The CDR3 reads CSARRDTDTQYF. CDR3 bases: TGCAGTGCTAGACGAGACACAGATACGCAGTATTTT.

This clonotype came up a few times. The CDR3 DNA reads as TGCGCCAGCAGCCAAGATTCGGAATTACGTGGCTACACCTTC. Its translation: CASSQDSELRGYTF. The chain is built from TRBV4-1 and TRBJ1-2, with D unclear. Germline CDR1 is MGHRA and CDR2 is YSYEKL. Trimming shortened V by 0 bases and J by 7 bases, and 12 bases separated the two germline ends. The CDR3 has 14 residues.

In its sample, this clonotype was seen a few times. The gene calls are TRBV12-3 or TRBV12-4 and TRBJ2-7, with 9 bases identical to TRBD2. The CDR3 runs to 16 residues. Unmatched junction bases numbered 9, after V lost 5 bases and J lost 1 base. The chain's CDR3 is CASSLNAGGASYEQYF. The CDR3 nucleotides read TGTGCCAGCAGTCTCAACGCGGGAGGGGCATCCTACGAGCAGTACTTC.

This clonotype was seen just once. This sequence joins TRBV20-1 and TRBJ2-7, with D possibly TRBD1 on 6 matching bases. Germline assignment: CDR1 DFQATT and CDR2 SNEGSKA (reference sequence). Deletions cut 1 base from V and 2 bases from J, with 12 bases between. The CDR3 is made up of 14 amino acids. The CDR3 DNA is TGCAGTGCTAGAGTAATAACAGGGACCTACGAGCAGTACTTC. It specifies CSARVITGTYEQYF.

This clonotype was seen more than once but under ten times. This chain joins TRBV7-3 and TRBJ2-7, with 7 nucleotides matching TRBD2. Germline trimming cut 2 bases from V and 0 bases from J; bases unmatched to any gene: 19. Germline V gene lookup returns CDR1 SGHTA and CDR2 FQGTGA. The CDR3 runs 20 residues. In nucleotides, the CDR3 is TGTGCCAGCAGCTTACTCGGAGGGTGGGGAGGGAACCCCTCCTCCTACGAGCAGTACTTC. Translation: CASSLLGGWGGNPSSYEQYF.

Concerning this clonotype: At one of its ends the junction is not consistent with the germline gene, which may arise from a read error. The rearrangement uses TRBV29-1 and TRBJ2-1, with unresolved D. Germline V gene data show CDR1 as SQVTM and CDR2 as ANQGSEA. The CDR3 is made up of 15 amino acids. CDR3 region: CSVEVSTVSFNAQFF. The CDR3 DNA is TGCAGCGTTGAAGTTTCCACCGTCTCCTTTAATGCGCAGTTCTTC.

This clonotype was counted a few times. The CDR3 loop is CASSYRLAGPYEQYF. The CDR3 nucleotides read TGTGCCAGCAGTTACCGGTTAGCGGGGCCCTACGAGCAGTACTTC. The chain joins TRBV6-5 to TRBJ2-7; 8 nucleotides agree with TRBD2. From germline, CDR1 is MNHEY and CDR2 SVGAGI. The CDR3 has 15 residues. V trimming: 2 bases; J trimming: 2 bases; junction bases outside the gene matches: 5.

This clonotype has only a few counts. The rearrangement links TRBV20-1 to TRBJ2-3; 10 bases line up with TRBD1. The CDR3 spans 17 residues. The junction had 15 bases not matched to a gene; V was cut back by 3 bases and J by 6 bases. Germline V gene data show CDR1 as DFQATT and CDR2 as SNEGSKA (reference sequence). DNA for the CDR3: TGCAGTGCTAGCGTTAGAAGGGGACAGGGGAATCGTGATACGCAGTATTTT. It codes for CSASVRRGQGNRDTQYF.

This clonotype was picked up a small number of times. This chain uses TRBV4-1 with TRBJ2-1; D is possibly TRBD2 (6 bases). The CDR3 is 15 amino acids. V lost 4 bases and J lost 6, with 16 bases in between. The germline V gene has CDR1 MGHRA and CDR2 YSYEKL. The CDR3 loop is CASSPTPTSFNEQFF. The CDR3 nucleotides read TGCGCCAGCAGCCCCACCCCTACTAGCTTCAATGAGCAGTTCTTC.

This clonotype was counted between two and nine times. The V gene is TRBV29-1, the J gene TRBJ2-1, with 8 bases matching TRBD2. The length of the CDR3 is 14 residues. Unmatched junction bases numbered 11, after V lost 6 bases and J lost 7 bases. Germline loops: CDR1 SQVTM, CDR2 ANQGSEA. The CDR3 DNA reads TGCAGCGTCCAAGGGGTGGCGGGAGGAAATGAGCAGTTCTTC. Its translation is CSVQGVAGGNEQFF.

The gene calls are TRBV20-1 and TRBJ2-1; tentatively, D is TRBD1 or TRBD2 (5 bases each). Trimming shortened V by 1 base and J by 1 base, and 14 bases separated the two germline ends. The CDR3 sequence is 16 residues long. From germline, CDR1 is DFQATT and CDR2 SNEGSKA (reference sequence). The CDR3 DNA sequence: TGCAGTGCTAGAGGGGGCCGGACTGGGTCCTACAATGAGCAGTTCTTC. Its translation: CSARGGRTGSYNEQFF.

This clonotype was seen more than once but under ten times. V usage is TRBV29-1 and J usage is TRBJ2-3; 8 positions agree with TRBD2. Losses at the gene ends were 7 bases for V and 2 bases for J; bases not matched to a gene: 11. Germline V gene sequence: CDR1 SQVTM, CDR2 ANQGSEA. The CDR3 is 15 residues long. The CDR3 loop reads CSAKTSESDTDTQYF. The CDR3 DNA reads TGCAGCGCAAAGACTAGCGAGAGTGACACAGATACGCAGTATTTT.

The V call is TRBV5-1, the J call TRBJ2-5, with D tentatively TRBD2 (5 bases). Trimming cost V 5 bases and J 2 bases, with 13 bases left between them. The CDR3 length is 14 residues. Germline-derived CDR1 and CDR2 are SGHRS and YFSETQ. In DNA form, the CDR3 reads TGCGCCAGCAGACGTGGACGGGGTCAAGAGACCCAGTACTTC. The encoded protein is CASRRGRGQETQYF.

The chain employs TRBV29-1 and TRBJ1-4; D is ambiguous. Looked up from germline, CDR1 is SQVTM and CDR2 is ANQGSEA. This CDR3 comprises 13 residues. Trimming stripped 1 base from V and 7 bases from J, with 10 bases between. This CDR3 reads CSVEGVGAEKLFF. CDR3 DNA: TGCAGCGTTGAAGGGGTAGGCGCTGAAAAACTGTTTTTT.